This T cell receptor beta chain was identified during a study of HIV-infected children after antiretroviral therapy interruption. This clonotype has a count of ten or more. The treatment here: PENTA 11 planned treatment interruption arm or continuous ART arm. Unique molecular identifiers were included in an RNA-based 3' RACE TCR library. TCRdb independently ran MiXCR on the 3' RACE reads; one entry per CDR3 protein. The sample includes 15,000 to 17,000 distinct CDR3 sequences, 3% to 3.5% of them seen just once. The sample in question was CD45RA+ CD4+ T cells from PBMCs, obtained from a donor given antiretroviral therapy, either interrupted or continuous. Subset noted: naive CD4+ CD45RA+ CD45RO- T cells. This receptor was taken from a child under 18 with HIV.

The CDR3 region is CAIRGASNEKLFF. The CDR3 DNA is TGTGCCATCAGGGGGGCCTCTAATGAAAAACTGTTTTTT. The chain links TRBV10-3 to TRBJ1-4; possible D gene TRBD1, 6 bases. The CDR3 is 13 residues long. The V gene lost 6 bases and the J gene lost 3 bases, with 8 bases spanning the gap. Germline CDR1 reads ENHRY; CDR2 reads SYGVKD.